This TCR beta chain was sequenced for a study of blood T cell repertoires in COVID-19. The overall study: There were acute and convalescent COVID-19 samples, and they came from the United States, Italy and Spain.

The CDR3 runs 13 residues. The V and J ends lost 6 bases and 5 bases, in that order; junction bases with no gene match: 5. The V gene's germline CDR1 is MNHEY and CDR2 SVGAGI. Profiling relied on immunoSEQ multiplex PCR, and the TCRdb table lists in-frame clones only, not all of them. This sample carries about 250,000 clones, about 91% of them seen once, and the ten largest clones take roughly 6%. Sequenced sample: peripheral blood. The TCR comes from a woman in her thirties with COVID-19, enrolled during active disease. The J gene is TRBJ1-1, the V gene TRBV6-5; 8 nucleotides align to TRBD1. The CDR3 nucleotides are TGTGCCAGCAGGAGTACAGGGGGGACTGAAGCTTTCTTT. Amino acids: CASRSTGGTEAFF.